Listed below are T cell receptor beta chains from one sample, sequenced in a study of shared clonotypes between healthy human individuals. The assay was immunoSEQ multiplex PCR, and TCRdb's table has in-frame clones only and misses some. The table has a few hundred thousand clones, more than 75% seen once; the top ten hold about a sixth. The sequenced material came from memory CD8+ T cells sorted from blood. Receptor source: a man aged 18 to 30 in good health. Each CDR3 is given with its conserved first and last residue. Each record gives: D gene, clone size, J gene, V gene, CDR3 DNA, CDR3 protein. The D gene is left open where the match is weak. Only some rows state a clone size, as once, few, many or a class for expanded clones.

TRBD2 . TRBJ2-7 TRBV25-1 TGTGCCAGCAGTGAAGGGGGGGGTCCCTACTACGAGCAGTACTTC CASSEGGGPYYEQYF
. . TRBJ1-1 TRBV5-4 TGTGCCAGCAGCTTGGTTCTCGGACAGCTTAGGGGGAACACTGAAGCTTTCTTT CASSLVLGQLRGNTEAFF
. few TRBJ2-5 TRBV6-6 TGTGCCAGCAGTTTCACCGGGAGCGGGGAGACCCAGTACTTC CASSFTGSGETQYF
. . TRBJ2-3 TRBV10-3 TGTGCCATCAGTGCCCCCCACGACCCAGATACGCAGTATTTT CAISAPHDPDTQYF
. . TRBJ2-1 TRBV10-3 TGTGCCATCAGTGAGTCCGTGGGACTAGGGGGCCCCTACAATGAGCAGTTCTTC CAISESVGLGGPYNEQFF
. . TRBJ1-1 TRBV6-6 TGTGCCGTTATACGGAGGGTTCGGTACACTGAAGCTTTCTTT CAVIRRVRYTEAFF
TRBD1 . TRBJ2-7 TRBV6-1 TGTGCCAGCAGGGAGACAGGGGGCATATGGTACGAGCAGTACTTC CASRETGGIWYEQYF
. . TRBJ2-2 TRBV19 TGTGCCAGTAGTCCCGTCCCTCAGGGGTACACCGGGGAGCTGTTTTTT CASSPVPQGYTGELFF
TRBD1 . TRBJ2-7 TRBV5-8 TGTGCCAGCAGCCGCCCAGGACAGGGGGCGACCTACGAGCAGTACTTC CASSRPGQGATYEQYF
. . TRBJ1-1 TRBV10-3 TGTGCCATCAGTGAGGGGGGAGAGAACACTGAAGCTTTCTTT CAISEGGENTEAFF
. many TRBJ2-5 TRBV27 TGTGCCAGCCGGGTTCAGTCCGAGAGAGAGACCCAGTACTTC CASRVQSERETQYF
TRBD1 . TRBJ2-7 TRBV5-1 TGCGCCAGCAGCATTTCCGGGACAGGGTCCTACGAGCAGTACTTC CASSISGTGSYEQYF
. . TRBJ1-1 TRBV2 TGTGCCAGCAGTGAAGGAGGGGTGGAGGGGGCTTTCTTT CASSEGGVEGAFF
TRBD1 . TRBJ1-4 TRBV5-1 TGCGCCAGCAGCTTGGTGACAGGGGGCGGAAAACTGTTTTTT CASSLVTGGGKLFF
TRBD2 . TRBJ2-5 TRBV19 TGTGCCAGTAGTACAGGGACTAGCCCCCGCCAAGAGACCCAGTACTTC CASSTGTSPRQETQYF